The 3 T cell receptor beta chains presented below share a single source sample, sequenced in a study of T cells in Graves' hyperthyroidism and ophthalmopathy. What was amplified from RNA transcripts were TCR beta CDR3 regions. The HTBI primer set was used in a first-round RT-PCR of the TCR CDR3. TCRdb re-analysed the multiplex PCR reads in MiXCR, keeping a single row per CDR3 protein. This sample has 550,000 to 800,000 distinct CDR3 sequences; about 18% occur once, and the top ten carry around 15%. The sample taken for sequencing was blood. The receptors were sampled from a man over 45 with Graves' hyperthyroidism.

This clonotype was observed many times. The CDR3, as DNA: TGTGCCAGCAGCCCCTTTGTGGGGTCGAGAACTGAAGCTTTCTTT. This translates into CASSPFVGSRTEAFF. V gene TRBV7-3 combines with J gene TRBJ1-1, with D hard to call. Trimming cost V 5 bases and J 5 bases, with 18 bases left between them. Germline values: CDR1 SGHTA, CDR2 FQGTGA. The CDR3 covers 15 residues.

The CDR3 sequence: CASRSGGTSGDGELFF. The CDR3 nucleotides are TGTGCCAGCAGAAGCGGGGGGACTAGCGGGGACGGGGAGCTGTTTTTT. V and J are TRBV7-2 and TRBJ2-2, with TRBD2 matching over 13 bases. The germline V gene has CDR1 SGHTA and CDR2 FQGNSA. This CDR3 spans 16 amino acids. V dropped 6 bases and J dropped 7; count of bases not matched to a gene: 8.

This clonotype was seen only a few times. The chain uses TRBV18 and TRBJ1-5; D call uncertain. The CDR3 is 16 amino acids. V was clipped by 1 base and J by 2 bases, with 12 bases between them. Germline loops: CDR1 KGHSH, CDR2 LQKENI. Here the CDR3 DNA reads TGTGCCAGCTCACCACGGCCACCCGGCGGCAATCAGCCCCAGCATTTT. Translating it yields CASSPRPPGGNQPQHF. The full variable domain, in which reference TRBV18 and TRBJ1-5 provide the parts outside the CDR3, is NAGVMQNPRHLVRRRGQEARLRCSPMKGHSHVYWYRQLPEEGLKFMVYLQKENIIDESGMPKERFSAEFPKEGPSILRIQQVVRGDSAAYFCASSPRPPGGNQPQHFGDGTRLSIL.